The present entry profiles one T cell receptor beta chain with its context. The antigen is not known. The data originate from a study of radiation and T cells in renal cell carcinoma. Germline assignment: CDR1 SGHKS and CDR2 YYEKEE (reference sequence). This CDR3 has 16 amino acids. Trimming pared 0 bases from V and 1 base from J, leaving 11 bases between. Noted time point: baseline pretreatment blood. Specified treatment: 15 Gy SBRT to primary tumor, nephrectomy 4 weeks later. Study outcomes and limitations: Pretreatment tumor biopsies were lacking, so baseline clonotypes are unknown.

Here immunoSEQ multiplex PCR was the method, and the copy in TCRdb shows in-frame clones only, minus some. Seen here are some 120,000 clones, 80% to 85% observed once, and the top ten hold approximately 3%. The origin of this receptor is a woman aged 60-70 years with renal cell carcinoma. The sequencing here drew on blood, taken from a patient whose treatment included radiotherapy and nephrectomy. This chain connects TRBV5-5 to TRBJ2-1, with a tentative D call TRBD1 (6 bases). The CDR3 protein is CASSLEGRGSYNEQFF. DNA for the CDR3: TGTGCCAGCAGCTTGGAAGGCAGGGGATCCTACAATGAGCAGTTCTTC.